This is a list of T cell receptor beta chains from one sample in a study of CD8 T cells in ankylosing spondylitis. TCRdb analysed the 5' RACE reads with MiXCR anew, one entry per CDR3 protein. The sample contains hundreds of thousands of distinct CDR3 sequences, roughly a quarter of which appear only once. Sequenced: blood, either unsorted or a sorted T cell fraction (not recorded which). Receptor source: a male donor with ankylosing spondylitis. Each CDR3 is given with its conserved first and last residue. The D gene is left open where the match is weak.

D gene	V gene	CDR3 protein
NA	TRBV21-1	CASSKGAGKKQETQYF
NA	TRBV15	CATSRDKREWDEQFF
NA	TRBV24-1	CATSDFGDPSKETQYF
TRBD2	TRBV29-1	CSVPIGGAPTQYF
NA	TRBV25-1	CASSESGGGTDTQYF
TRBD1	TRBV5-6	CASSFYRGDEAFF
TRBD1	TRBV11-2	CASSPRPGQGVSDGYTF
NA	TRBV5-1	CASSLGWGSYGYTF
TRBD1	TRBV24-1	CATRGTGVTGELFF
NA	TRBV9	CASSVTRGNLETQYF
NA	TRBV12-3/TRBV12-4	CASSPSERETQYF
TRBD2	TRBV25-1	CATKTSGYNEQFF
TRBD1	TRBV7-6	CASSSYGTALYEQYF
NA	TRBV11-3	CASSSGGMNTGELFF
TRBD2	TRBV10-2	CASALAGGRETQYF
NA	TRBV7-2	CASSLEHRAYEQYF
TRBD2	TRBV12-3/TRBV12-4	CASRRAGGRTDTQYF